This T cell receptor beta chain was observed in a study of blood T cell repertoires in COVID-19. Study context: T cells, B-cell-depleted T cells, or PBMCs provided the cDNA or gDNA that served as material.

Per the authors' pipeline: Amplified reference gene primers provided the basis for estimating nucleated cell counts. Assay: immunoSEQ multiplex PCR; the TCRdb copy retains only in-frame clones and omits some. V and J calls and clone size come straight from that table; D and trimming were deduced from the DNA. Of more than 45,000 clones in the sample, around 86% were seen once. The material sequenced was peripheral blood. The sequence was obtained from a woman over 75 with acute or convalescent COVID-19.

CDR3 sequence reads: CATQSEPANYGYTF. CDR3 bases: TGTGCCACCCAATCTGAACCAGCTAACTATGGCTACACCTTC. J is TRBJ1-2 and V is TRBV19; unclear D gene. The V and J ends lost 10 bases and 0 bases respectively, with 15 bases between them. CDR3 length: 14 amino acids. CDR1 and CDR2 from the germline V gene are LNHDA and SQIVND (reference sequence).